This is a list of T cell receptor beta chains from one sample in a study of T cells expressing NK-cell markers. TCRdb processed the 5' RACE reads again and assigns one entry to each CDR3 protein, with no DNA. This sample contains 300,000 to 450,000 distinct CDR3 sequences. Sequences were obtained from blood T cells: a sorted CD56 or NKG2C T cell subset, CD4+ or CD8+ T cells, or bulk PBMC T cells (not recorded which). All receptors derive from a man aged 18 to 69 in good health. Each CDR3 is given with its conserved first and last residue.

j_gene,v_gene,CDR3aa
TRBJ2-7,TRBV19,CASSPPGLDEQYF
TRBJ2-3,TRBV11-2,CATRTGGLDTQYF
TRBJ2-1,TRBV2,CASRWGRGAYNEQFF
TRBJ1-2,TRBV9,CASSGTGGGWLTF
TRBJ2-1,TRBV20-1,CSASSRQGFSYNEQFF
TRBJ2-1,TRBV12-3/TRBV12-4,CASSPGTSGRGPNNEQFF
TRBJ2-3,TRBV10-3,CAIGSTGASTDTQYF
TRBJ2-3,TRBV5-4,CASTSGLAGGSDTQYF
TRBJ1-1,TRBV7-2,CASSFQGGSTEAFF
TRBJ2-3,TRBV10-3,CAISLAGGQDTQYF
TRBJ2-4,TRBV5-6,CASSLPAAIAKNIQYF
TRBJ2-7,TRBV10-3,CAISESMVQPEQYF
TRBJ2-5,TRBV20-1,CSAGPLTGGGETHPQETQYF
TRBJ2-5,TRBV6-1,CASSPNLRGGQETQYF
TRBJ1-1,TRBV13,CASSSRVKKPEAFF
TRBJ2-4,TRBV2,CASMGLAKNIQYF
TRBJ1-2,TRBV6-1,CASSDENYYGYTF
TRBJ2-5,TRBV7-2,CASSPGLWSETQYF
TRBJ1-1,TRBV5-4,CASSGGQGATEAFF
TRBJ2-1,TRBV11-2,CASSARQASSYNEQFF
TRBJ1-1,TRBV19,CASSMGVQAFF
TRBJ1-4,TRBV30,CAWSRSSLNEKLFF
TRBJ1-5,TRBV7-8,CASSLGFQPQHF
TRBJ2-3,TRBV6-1,CATRDRVNTQYF
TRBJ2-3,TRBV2,CASRAPGHMNSGGPQYF
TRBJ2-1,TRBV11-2,CASSTGLNNEQFF
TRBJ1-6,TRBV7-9,CASSRPGSPLHF
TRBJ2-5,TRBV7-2,CASGTGGAYKETQYF
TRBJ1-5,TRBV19,CASSVLIANQPQHF
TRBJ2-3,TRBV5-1,CASSRRDRSSTDTQYF
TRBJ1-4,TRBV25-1,CASSDWTDNEKLFF
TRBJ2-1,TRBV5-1,CASSPTGYGNEQFF
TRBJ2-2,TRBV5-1,CASSLVAREAGELFF
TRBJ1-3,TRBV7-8,CASSSGRSTSGNTIYF
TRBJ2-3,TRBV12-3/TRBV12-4,CASSPRGAEMADTQYF
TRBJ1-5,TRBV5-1,CASSTDREKSNQPQHF
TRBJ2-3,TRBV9,CASSSDGGTTDTQYF
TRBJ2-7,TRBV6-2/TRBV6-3,CASSSWGRATLEQYF
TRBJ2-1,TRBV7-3,CASSLNSGLASSGEQFF
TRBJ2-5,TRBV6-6,CASSRTQETQYF
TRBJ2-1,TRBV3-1,CASSQGLAGGIYEQFF
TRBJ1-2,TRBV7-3,CASSLNALGQGGGYTF
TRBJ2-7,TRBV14,CASSQAHGYEQYF
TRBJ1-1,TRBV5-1,CASSWDRDNLPEAFF
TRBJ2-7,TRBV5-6,CASSLDHRGAYEQYF
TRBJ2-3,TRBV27,CASRPYRRDTQYF
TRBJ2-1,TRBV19,CASSREGQRNNEQFF
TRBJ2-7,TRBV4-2,CASSPQVSKEQYF
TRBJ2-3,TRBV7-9,CASSSSSGGVLDTQYF
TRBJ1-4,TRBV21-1,CASRPRWEEKLFF
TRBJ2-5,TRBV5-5,CASSKTSGGMKTHYF
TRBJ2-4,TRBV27,CASSRGLVAGKNIQYF
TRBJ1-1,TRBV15,CATSRERVANTEAFF
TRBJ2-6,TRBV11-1,CASSSRGTGSPAGANVLTF
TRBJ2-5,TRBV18,CASSPPQGQETQYF
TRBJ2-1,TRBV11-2,CASSSQVGREQFF
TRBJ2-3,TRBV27,CASSRTMLASTDTQYF
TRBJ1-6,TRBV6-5,CASSYYGHTGASSPLHF